The 28 T cell receptor beta chains reported below all come from one sample, sequenced in a study of blood T cell repertoires in COVID-19. The protocol was immunoSEQ multiplex PCR, while the TCRdb copy is restricted to in-frame clones and leaves out a portion. This table holds 200,000 to 300,000 clones, roughly 84% found once. The sample was peripheral blood. The receptor set was obtained from a man between 60 and 75 years old with acute or convalescent COVID-19.

The chain recombines TRBV6-5 with TRBJ1-2; TRBD1 might be the D (6 bases). Trimming shortened V by 7 bases and J by 3 bases, and 12 bases separated the two germline ends. The CDR3 contains 13 residues. Germline values: CDR1 MNHEY, CDR2 SVGAGI. CDR3 protein: CASTQGSYYGYTF. The CDR3 region has the DNA TGTGCCAGCACCCAGGGGAGTTACTATGGCTACACCTTC.

This chain uses TRBV6-5 with TRBJ1-6, with 7 bases fitting TRBD1. V lost 5 bases and J lost 6; bases outside the gene matches: 4. The CDR3 is 14 residues long. Germline V gives CDR1 MNHEY, CDR2 SVGAGI. CDR3 sequence reads: CASSRDRPNSPLHF. In DNA form, the CDR3 reads TGTGCCAGCAGTAGGGACAGACCTAATTCACCCCTCCACTTT.

The J gene is TRBJ2-7, the V gene TRBV6-5; 7 bases match TRBD2. There are 13 residues in the CDR3. The V and J ends lost 4 bases and 5 bases, in that order; junction bases with no gene match: 5. Germline V CDR1 and CDR2: MNHEY, SVGAGI. CDR3 sequence: CASSLGGNNEQYF. The DNA for the CDR3 is TGTGCCAGCAGTTTGGGAGGGAATAACGAGCAGTACTTC.

This CDR3 is CASSIAGGQPQHF. CDR3 DNA sequence: TGTGCCAGTAGTATAGCAGGGGGGCAGCCCCAGCATTTT. This rearrangement joins TRBV19 to TRBJ1-5; 7 bases fit TRBD1. V shed 1 base and J 7 bases; nucleotides not matched to a gene: 1. CDR1 is LNHDA, CDR2 SQIVND, per germline (reference sequence). This CDR3 has 13 amino acids.

The chain uses TRBV3-1 (or the pseudogene TRBV3-2) and TRBJ2-5; D gene ambiguous. Germline V gives CDR1 LGHDT, CDR2 YNNKEL (reference sequence). With 0 bases removed from V and 1 base from J, the gap between germline ends came to 12 bases. The CDR3 spans 16 residues. The CDR3 coding sequence is TGTGCCAGCAGCCAAGATCTAGGCCAGATCCAAGAGACCCAGTACTTC. Translated: CASSQDLGQIQETQYF.

Only a few counts were recorded for this clone. The chain is built from TRBV15 and TRBJ2-1, with D perhaps TRBD2 (6 bases). The V gene lost 0 bases and the J gene lost 3 bases, with 9 bases spanning the gap. Germline CDR1 is LNHNV and CDR2 is YYDKDF (reference sequence). The CDR3 is 15 residues long. The CDR3 region is CATSREDYFYNEQFF. Here the CDR3 DNA reads TGTGCCACCAGCAGAGAGGACTACTTCTACAATGAGCAGTTCTTC.

The chain recombines TRBV18 with TRBJ2-1, with 14 bases aligning to TRBD2. V lost 3 bases to trimming and J lost 8 bases; unmatched junction nucleotides: 3. The V gene's germline CDR1 is KGHSH and CDR2 LQKENI. This CDR3 is built from 15 residues. As DNA, the CDR3 is TGTGCCAGCTCACCGGGACTAGCGGGAGAGCATGAGCAGTTCTTC. This sequence encodes CASSPGLAGEHEQFF. The full variable domain, in which reference TRBV18 and TRBJ2-1 provide the parts outside the CDR3, is NAGVMQNPRHLVRRRGQEARLRCSPMKGHSHVYWYRQLPEEGLKFMVYLQKENIIDESGMPKERFSAEFPKEGPSILRIQQVVRGDSAAYFCASSPGLAGEHEQFFGPGTRLTVL.

V is TRBV4-2 and J is TRBJ2-5; 12 nucleotides line up with TRBD1. Looked up from germline, CDR1 is LGHNA and CDR2 is YNFKEQ. The CDR3 covers 16 residues. Trimming removed 2 bases from V and 5 bases from J; junction bases left unmatched: 6. The CDR3 DNA reads TGTGCCAGCAGCCAACGCCCGGGACAGGGGGCTGAGACCCAGTACTTC. Translated: CASSQRPGQGAETQYF.

This sequence joins TRBV27 and TRBJ2-2; 7 bases map to TRBD2. In germline, CDR1 is MNHEY, CDR2 SMNVEV (reference sequence). The CDR3 length is 19 residues. V dropped 1 base and J dropped 0; count of bases not matched to a gene: 11. The CDR3 coding sequence is TGTGCCAGCAGTTTATATCCCCCAGCGGGAACTGCGAACACCGGGGAGCTGTTTTTT. This sequence encodes CASSLYPPAGTANTGELFF.

J is TRBJ2-3 and V is TRBV13, with 9 nucleotides matching TRBD2. Germline CDR1 is PRHDT and CDR2 is FYEKMQ (reference sequence). With 3 bases clipped from V and 3 bases from J, the junction kept 7 bases outside the gene matches. The CDR3 covers 16 residues. CDR3 sequence (DNA): TGTGCCAGCAGCTTCAATAGCGGGAGAGATACAGATACGCAGTATTTT. Translated: CASSFNSGRDTDTQYF.

The genes are TRBV6-6 and TRBJ1-2, with TRBD1 matching over 8 bases. Germline V gives CDR1 MNHNY, CDR2 SVGAGI (reference sequence). This CDR3 contains 13 residues. The junction had 8 bases not matched to a gene; V was cut back by 6 bases and J by 8 bases. CDR3 region: CASSLTGEGGYTF. For the CDR3, the DNA is TGTGCCAGCAGCCTGACAGGGGAGGGAGGCTACACCTTC.

The sample holds a few counts of this clone. The chain uses TRBV6-5 and TRBJ2-7, with D maybe TRBD1 (6 bases). The CDR3 runs to 16 residues. Deletions cut 2 bases from V and 0 bases from J, with 14 bases between. Germline V gene lookup returns CDR1 MNHEY and CDR2 SVGAGI. CDR3 sequence (DNA): TGTGCCAGCAGTTACGCCTCAGGGGAAGGCTCCTACGAGCAGTACTTC. The encoded protein is CASSYASGEGSYEQYF.

This chain uses TRBV27 with TRBJ2-3; the match to TRBD2 covers 9 bases. CDR1 is MNHEY and CDR2 is SMNVEV in the germline V gene (reference sequence). Losses at the gene ends were 3 bases for V and 0 bases for J; bases not matched to a gene: 13. The CDR3 has 19 amino acids. The CDR3 DNA follows: TGTGCCAGCAGTTTCATCCCCTTAGCGGGGGAGTCTAGCACAGATACGCAGTATTTT. Its translation is CASSFIPLAGESSTDTQYF.

The CDR3 nucleotides are TGTGCCTGGAGTAGATTTGGACAGGGGGCTTACGAGCAGTACTTC. The encoded protein is CAWSRFGQGAYEQYF. The chain carries TRBV30 and TRBJ2-7; 11 bases match TRBD1. V trimming: 2 bases; J trimming: 4 bases; junction bases outside the gene matches: 7. The CDR3 is 15 residues long. Germline values: CDR1 GTSNPN, CDR2 SVGIG (reference sequence).

V is TRBV11-2 and J is TRBJ2-3; 7 bases are a match to TRBD2. The CDR3 is 15 amino acids. Trimming removed 3 bases from V and 2 bases from J; junction bases left unmatched: 5. CDR1 and CDR2 (germline): SGHAT, FQNNGV. In DNA, the CDR3 is TGTGCCAGCAGCTTCAATAGCGGGTTCACAGATACGCAGTATTTT. This codes for CASSFNSGFTDTQYF.

The V and J genes are TRBV10-3 and TRBJ1-2, with TRBD1 as a possible D gene (6 bases). Germline V lookup: CDR1 ENHRY, CDR2 SYGVKD. The CDR3 has 14 residues. The V and J ends lost 5 bases and 5 bases respectively, with 15 bases between them. CDR3 protein: CAISSGTSVYGYTF. DNA of the CDR3: TGTGCCATCAGTTCCGGGACATCAGTTTATGGCTACACCTTC.

The chain recombines TRBV7-9 with TRBJ1-1; a weak D match, TRBD1 (5 bases). Per the germline V gene, CDR1 is SEHNR and CDR2 is FQNEAQ (reference sequence). The CDR3 spans 14 residues. The V end was cut by 5 bases, the J end by 4 bases, with 14 bases between. CDR3 residues: CASSLGQGSTEAFF. Written as DNA, the CDR3 is TGTGCCAGCAGCCTAGGACAAGGTAGCACTGAAGCTTTCTTT.

The chain links TRBV6-5 to TRBJ2-7; TRBD2 is a possible D gene (6 bases). V lost 6 bases and J 5 bases, leaving 11 bases between the germline ends. CDR3 length: 12 amino acids. Germline CDR1 is MNHEY and CDR2 is SVGAGI. This CDR3 is CASSQRGDEQYF. The CDR3 nucleotides read TGTGCCAGCAGCCAACGCGGGGACGAGCAGTACTTC.

This clone was observed a single time. Other DNA sequences from this sample encode an identical CDR3 as well. The chain links TRBV28 to TRBJ1-6; 8 bases align to TRBD1. Germline trimming cut 8 bases from V and 5 bases from J; bases unmatched to any gene: 2. Per germline, CDR1 MDHEN and CDR2 SYDVKM. The CDR3 runs to 13 residues. The CDR3 sequence: CASGQGNNSPLHF. The CDR3 DNA sequence: TGTGCCAGCGGACAGGGTAATAATTCACCCCTCCACTTT.

As DNA, the CDR3 is TGCGCCAGCAGCTTGGCCGCTAGCGGGTTGGGTGAGCAGTTCTTC. Protein sequence: CASSLAASGLGEQFF. This chain connects TRBV5-1 to TRBJ2-1, with 8 bases fitting TRBD2. The CDR3 extends over 15 amino acids. J gave up 9 bases and V 0 bases, and 8 bases lay outside the gene matches. Germline CDR1 reads SGHRS; CDR2 reads YFSETQ.

The rearrangement joins TRBV23-1 to TRBJ1-2; D is perhaps TRBD1 (5 bases). TRBV23-1 is an ORF for which the function is uncertain. Trimming shortened V by 2 bases and J by 7 bases, and 20 bases separated the two germline ends. The CDR3 runs to 16 residues. DNA of the CDR3: TGCGCCAGCAGTCAAGGTCCCGCAGGGAGGTCAATTGGCTACACCTTC. This gives the protein CASSQGPAGRSIGYTF.

The V gene is TRBV4-2, the J gene TRBJ1-3; 8 nucleotides line up with TRBD1. The CDR3 runs to 17 residues. Losses at the gene ends were 3 bases for V and 1 base for J; bases not matched to a gene: 8. Germline V gives CDR1 LGHNA, CDR2 YNFKEQ. CDR3 bases: TGTGCCAGCAGCCATGGACAGGGTCCAAATTCTGGAAACACCATATATTTT. Translating gives CASSHGQGPNSGNTIYF.

The genes are TRBV6-5 and TRBJ2-2, with D unclear. Germline-derived CDR1 and CDR2 are MNHEY and SVGAGI. CDR3 length: 15 amino acids. V was shortened by 0 bases and J by 3 bases, with 8 bases between the two germline ends. CDR3: CASSYSIEYTGELFF. The CDR3 DNA reads TGTGCCAGCAGTTACTCGATAGAGTACACCGGGGAGCTGTTTTTT.

The gene calls are TRBV4-2 and TRBJ2-6; a weak D match, TRBD1 (5 bases). From germline, CDR1 is LGHNA and CDR2 YNFKEQ. This CDR3 region has 16 residues. Between the trimmed V and J ends, which lost 3 bases and 0 bases, there was a span of 9 bases. The CDR3 sequence is CASSHADSSGANVLTF. CDR3 DNA sequence: TGTGCCAGCAGCCATGCTGACAGCTCTGGGGCCAACGTCCTGACTTTC.

The chain combines TRBV28 with TRBJ1-1; D might be TRBD1 (5 bases). Germline V gene data show CDR1 as MDHEN and CDR2 as SYDVKM. V shed 5 bases and J shed 0 bases, with 7 bases lying between them. The CDR3 is 13 amino acids. CDR3 nucleotide sequence: TGTGCCAGCAGTGGGGGGGTGAACACTGAAGCTTTCTTT. As protein: CASSGGVNTEAFF.

The chain employs TRBV27 and TRBJ2-1; 10 nucleotides match TRBD2. V was clipped by 6 bases and J by 4 bases; unmatched bases: 3. This CDR3 is built from 14 residues. Germline-derived CDR1 and CDR2 are MNHEY and SMNVEV (reference sequence). DNA for the CDR3: TGTGCCAGCAGAACTAGCGGGACTTACAATGAGCAGTTCTTC. As protein: CASRTSGTYNEQFF.

The chain uses TRBV3-1 (or the pseudogene TRBV3-2) and TRBJ1-1, with a possible D match to TRBD1 (5 bases). V lost 1 base and J 4 bases, leaving 7 bases between the germline ends. The CDR3 has 13 amino acids. Per the germline V gene, CDR1 is LGHDT and CDR2 is YNNKEL (reference sequence). In DNA form, the CDR3 reads TGTGCCAGCAGCCAAGGGAGGGGCACTGAAGCTTTCTTT. As protein: CASSQGRGTEAFF.

The gene calls are TRBV30 and TRBJ1-1, with a weak D call TRBD1 (6 bases). There are 15 residues in the CDR3. In germline, CDR1 is GTSNPN, CDR2 SVGIG (reference sequence). V was shortened by 3 bases and J by 4 bases, with 18 bases between the two germline ends. CDR3 nucleotides: TGTGCCTGGAGGGCCTTGCGGGGGCGCCCCACTGAAGCTTTCTTT. Amino acid sequence: CAWRALRGRPTEAFF.